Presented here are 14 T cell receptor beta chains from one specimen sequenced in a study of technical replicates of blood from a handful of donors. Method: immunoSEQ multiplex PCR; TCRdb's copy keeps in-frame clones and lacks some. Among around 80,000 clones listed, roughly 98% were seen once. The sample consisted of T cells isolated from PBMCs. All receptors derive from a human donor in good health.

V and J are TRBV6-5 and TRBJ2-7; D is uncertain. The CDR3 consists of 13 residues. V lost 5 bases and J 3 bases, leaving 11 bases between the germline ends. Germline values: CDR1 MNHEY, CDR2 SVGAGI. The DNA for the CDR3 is TGTGCCAGCAGTGGCTCAAATGTCTACGAGCAGTACTTC. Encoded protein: CASSGSNVYEQYF.

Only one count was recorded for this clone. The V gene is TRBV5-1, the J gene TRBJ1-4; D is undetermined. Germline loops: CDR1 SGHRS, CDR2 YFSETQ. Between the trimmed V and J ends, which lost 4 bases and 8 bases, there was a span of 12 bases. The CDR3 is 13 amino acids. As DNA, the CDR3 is TGCGCCAGCAGCATAAGTCCCGGGGAAAAACTGTTTTTT. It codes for CASSISPGEKLFF. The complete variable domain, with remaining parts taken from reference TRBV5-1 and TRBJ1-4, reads KAGVTQTPRYLIKTRGQQVTLSCSPISGHRSVSWYQQTPGQGLQFLFEYFSETQRNKGNFPGRFSGRQFSNSRSEMNVSTLELGDSALYLCASSISPGEKLFFGSGTQLSVL.

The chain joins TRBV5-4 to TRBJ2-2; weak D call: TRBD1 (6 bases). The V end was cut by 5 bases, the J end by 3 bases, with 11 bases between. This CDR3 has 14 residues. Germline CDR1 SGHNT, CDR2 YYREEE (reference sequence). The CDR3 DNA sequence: TGTGCCAGCAGGAGACAGGTCGACACCGGGGAGCTGTTTTTT. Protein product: CASRRQVDTGELFF.

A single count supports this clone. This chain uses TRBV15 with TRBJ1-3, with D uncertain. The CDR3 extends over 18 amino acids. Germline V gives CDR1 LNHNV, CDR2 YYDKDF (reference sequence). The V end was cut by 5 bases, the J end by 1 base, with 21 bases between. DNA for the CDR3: TGTGCCACCAGCCTCCAGACCATCTGGGAGAGATCTGGAAACACCATATATTTT. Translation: CATSLQTIWERSGNTIYF.

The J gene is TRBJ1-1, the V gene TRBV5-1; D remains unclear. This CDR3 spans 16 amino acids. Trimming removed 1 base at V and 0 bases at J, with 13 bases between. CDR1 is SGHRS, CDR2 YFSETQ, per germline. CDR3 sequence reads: CASSLKTVELNTEAFF. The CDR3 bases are TGCGCCAGCAGCTTGAAAACGGTTGAACTGAACACTGAAGCTTTCTTT.

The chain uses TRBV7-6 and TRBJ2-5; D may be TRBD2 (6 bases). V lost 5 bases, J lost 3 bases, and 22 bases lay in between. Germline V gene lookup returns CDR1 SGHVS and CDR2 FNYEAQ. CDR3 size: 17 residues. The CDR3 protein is CASSRDGLSNKKETQYF. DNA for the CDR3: TGTGCCAGCAGCCGCGATGGACTATCGAACAAGAAAGAGACCCAGTACTTC.

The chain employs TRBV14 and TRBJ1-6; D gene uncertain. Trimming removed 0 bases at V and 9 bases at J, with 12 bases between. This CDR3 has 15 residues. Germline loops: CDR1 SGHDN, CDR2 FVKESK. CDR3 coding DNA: TGTGCCAGCAGCCAAGAACGGGGTTTTGGTTCACCCCTCCACTTT. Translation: CASSQERGFGSPLHF.

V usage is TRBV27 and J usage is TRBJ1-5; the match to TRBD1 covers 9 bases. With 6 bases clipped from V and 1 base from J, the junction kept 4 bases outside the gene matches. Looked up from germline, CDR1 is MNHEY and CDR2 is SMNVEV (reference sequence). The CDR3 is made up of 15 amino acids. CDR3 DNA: TGTGCCAGCAGCCCCGGGACAGGGAGCAATCAGCCCCAGCATTTT. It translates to CASSPGTGSNQPQHF.

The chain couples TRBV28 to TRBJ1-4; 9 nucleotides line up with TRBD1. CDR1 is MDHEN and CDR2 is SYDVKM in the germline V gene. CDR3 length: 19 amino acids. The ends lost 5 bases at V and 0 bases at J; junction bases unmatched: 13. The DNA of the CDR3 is TGTGCCAGCAGTCCGGGACAGGGTGTACGCCCTGCAACTAATGAAAAACTGTTTTTT. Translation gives CASSPGQGVRPATNEKLFF.

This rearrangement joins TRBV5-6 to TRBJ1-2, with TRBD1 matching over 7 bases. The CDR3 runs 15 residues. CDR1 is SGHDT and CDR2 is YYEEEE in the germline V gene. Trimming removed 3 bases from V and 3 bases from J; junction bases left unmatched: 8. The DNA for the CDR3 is TGTGCCAGCAGCTCGGAGACAGGGAGATACTATGGCTACACCTTC. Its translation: CASSSETGRYYGYTF.

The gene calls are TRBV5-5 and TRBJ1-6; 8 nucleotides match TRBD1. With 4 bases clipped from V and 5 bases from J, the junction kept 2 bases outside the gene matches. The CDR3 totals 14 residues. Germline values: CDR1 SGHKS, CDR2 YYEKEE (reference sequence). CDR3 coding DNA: TGTGCCAGCAGCGCGGGACAGGATAATTCACCCCTCCACTTT. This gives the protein CASSAGQDNSPLHF.

CDR3 in amino acids: CASSQSGRQQFF. In DNA form, the CDR3 reads TGCGCCAGCAGTCAATCGGGGAGGCAACAGTTCTTC. This chain connects TRBV23-1 to TRBJ2-1; D is possibly TRBD2 (6 bases). TRBV23-1 counts as an open reading frame of uncertain function. Deletions cut 0 bases from V and 13 bases from J, with 10 bases between. The CDR3 is 12 residues long.

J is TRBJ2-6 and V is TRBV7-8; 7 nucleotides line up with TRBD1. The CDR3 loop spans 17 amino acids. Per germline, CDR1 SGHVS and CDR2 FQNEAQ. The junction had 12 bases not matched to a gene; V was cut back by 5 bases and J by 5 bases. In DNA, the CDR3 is TGTGCCAGCAGCCTGAATCGGGACAGTACTAGGGCCAACGTCCTGACTTTC. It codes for CASSLNRDSTRANVLTF.

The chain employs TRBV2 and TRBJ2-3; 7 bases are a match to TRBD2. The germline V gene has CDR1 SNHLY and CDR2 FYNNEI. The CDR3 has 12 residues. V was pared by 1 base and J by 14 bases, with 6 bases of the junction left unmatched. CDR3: CASSEVREYPYF. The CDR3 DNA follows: TGTGCCAGCAGTGAAGTGCGGGAGTACCCGTATTTT.